The sequence of this T cell receptor (beta chain) was determined in a study of cytomegalovirus exposure and HLA in healthy donors. General study results and limits: Cytomegalovirus-associated TCR beta chains were listed, numbering roughly 150. In vitro confirmation showed a few CMV-associated chains to be CMV antigen specific.

TCRdb keeps only in-frame clones here, not all; method: immunoSEQ multiplex PCR. The data hold around 180,000 clones, with over 65% observed a single time. The CDR3 extends over 14 amino acids. Trimming cost V 0 bases and J 8 bases, with 10 bases left between them. Per the germline V gene, CDR1 is SGHTA and CDR2 is FQGNSA. Details on this clone: Its matching antigen is unknown.

The specimen was PBMCs. This chain links TRBV7-2 with TRBJ1-4; D ambiguous. The source is a man between 18 and 35 years old in good health and CMV-seropositive. CDR3 nucleotide sequence: TGTGCCAGCAGCTTAGCCCCCTCGAGGGAAAAACTGTTTTTT. Protein: CASSLAPSREKLFF.